This T cell receptor beta chain emerged from a study of blood T cell repertoires in COVID-19. The CDR3 contains 17 residues. The germline CDR1 and CDR2 sequences are SGHTA and FQGNSA. Trimming removed 1 base from V and 2 bases from J; junction bases left unmatched: 8. Assay: immunoSEQ multiplex PCR; the TCRdb copy retains only in-frame clones and omits some. In the table there are more than 200,000 clones, roughly 80% of which are singletons. The sample was peripheral blood. J is TRBJ2-5 and V is TRBV7-2; 9 nucleotides agree with TRBD1. The source is a man aged 45-65 years with active or convalescent COVID-19. The CDR3 region has the DNA TGTGCCAGCAGCTTAGTTACAGGGGGCACAAGACAAGAGACCCAGTACTTC. Its protein product is CASSLVTGGTRQETQYF.